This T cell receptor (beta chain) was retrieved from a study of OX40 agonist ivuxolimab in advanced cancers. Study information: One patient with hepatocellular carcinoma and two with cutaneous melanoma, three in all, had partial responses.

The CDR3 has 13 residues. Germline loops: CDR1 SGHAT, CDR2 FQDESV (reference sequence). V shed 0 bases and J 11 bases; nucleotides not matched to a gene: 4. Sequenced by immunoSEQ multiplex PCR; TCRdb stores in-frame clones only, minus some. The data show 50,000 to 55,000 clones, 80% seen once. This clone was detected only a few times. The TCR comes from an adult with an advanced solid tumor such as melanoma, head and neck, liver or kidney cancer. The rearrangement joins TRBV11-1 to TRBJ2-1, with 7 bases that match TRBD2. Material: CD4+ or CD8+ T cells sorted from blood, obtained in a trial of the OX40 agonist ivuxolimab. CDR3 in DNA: TGTGCCAGCAGCTTAGCGAGGACTAGTCAGCAGTTCTTC. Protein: CASSLARTSQQFF. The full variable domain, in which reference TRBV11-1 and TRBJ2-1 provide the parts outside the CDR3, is EAEVAQSPRYKITEKSQAVAFWCDPISGHATLYWYRQILGQGPELLVQFQDESVVDDSQLPKDRFSAERLKGVDSTLKIQPAELGDSAMYLCASSLARTSQQFFGPGTRLTVL.